The 15 T cell receptor beta chains below were found in one sample sequenced in a study of cytomegalovirus exposure and HLA in healthy donors. Primers included in the PCR were 60 Vbeta and 13 Jbeta primers. The assay was immunoSEQ multiplex PCR, and TCRdb's table has in-frame clones only and misses some. Found here are fewer than 200,000 clones, around four fifths of them singletons; the top ten hold roughly 1.9%. The sequencing input was PBMCs. These receptors were taken from a female donor in good health and CMV-seronegative.

V is TRBV11-1 and J is TRBJ1-3; D gene unclear. Trimming left V 5 bases short and J 0 bases short, with 8 bases between. The germline V gene has CDR1 SGHAT and CDR2 FQDESV (reference sequence). The CDR3 sequence is 14 residues long. The CDR3 loop reads CASSADRSGNTIYF. The CDR3 DNA sequence: TGTGCCAGCAGCGCGGATCGCTCTGGAAACACCATATATTTT.

The rearrangement uses TRBV9 and TRBJ1-6; D is unclear. This CDR3 has 13 amino acids. The V gene lost 6 bases and the J gene lost 9 bases, with 13 bases spanning the gap. The V gene's germline CDR1 is SGDLS and CDR2 YYNGEE. The CDR3 DNA reads as TGTGCCAGCAACACGGAGGGTGGTTCACCCCTCCACTTT. It encodes CASNTEGGSPLHF.

The chain has TRBV30 and TRBJ1-4; 11 nucleotides line up with TRBD1. This CDR3 is 14 amino acids long. Germline CDR1 reads GTSNPN; CDR2 reads SVGIG (reference sequence). V gave up 0 bases and J gave up 11 bases; unmatched junction bases: 5. In nucleotides, the CDR3 is TGTGCCTGGAGTGTAAGGACAGGGGGCGACAAACTGTTTTTT. Residues: CAWSVRTGGDKLFF.

This chain uses TRBV27 with TRBJ1-4; no clear D. Germline lookup yields CDR1 MNHEY and CDR2 SMNVEV (reference sequence). Trimming pared 2 bases from V and 7 bases from J, leaving 17 bases between. The CDR3 length is 16 residues. The CDR3 reads CASSLRLWVGGEKLFF. DNA for the CDR3: TGTGCCAGCAGTTTAAGGCTTTGGGTTGGCGGTGAAAAACTGTTTTTT.

The CDR3 loop reads CASSYGQGPGEQFF. The CDR3 DNA reads TGTGCCAGCAGTTACGGGCAGGGCCCAGGTGAGCAGTTCTTC. The rearrangement links TRBV6-5 to TRBJ2-1; TRBD1 is a possible D gene (5 bases). Germline CDR1 MNHEY, CDR2 SVGAGI. The CDR3 is 14 amino acids. V lost 2 bases, J lost 9 bases, and 14 bases lay in between.

The chain links TRBV27 to TRBJ1-1; D call uncertain. This CDR3 is 12 amino acids long. Trimming removed 4 bases from V and 9 bases from J, with 12 bases in between. CDR1 and CDR2 (germline): MNHEY, SMNVEV (reference sequence). The CDR3 sequence is CASSSTTRQAFF. The CDR3 nucleotides are TGTGCCAGCAGTTCCACGACAAGGCAAGCTTTCTTT.

Only a few counts were recorded for this clone. The V call is TRBV5-1, the J call TRBJ2-3; TRBD2 might be the D (6 bases). V was pared by 4 bases and J by 3 bases, with 15 bases between. This CDR3 has 15 residues. CDR1 and CDR2 (germline): SGHRS, YFSETQ. The CDR3 sequence is CASSLAPIGTDTQYF. The CDR3 DNA reads as TGCGCCAGCAGCCTAGCGCCCATCGGGACAGATACGCAGTATTTT. Filled out from reference TRBV5-1 and TRBJ2-3, the complete variable domain reads KAGVTQTPRYLIKTRGQQVTLSCSPISGHRSVSWYQQTPGQGLQFLFEYFSETQRNKGNFPGRFSGRQFSNSRSEMNVSTLELGDSALYLCASSLAPIGTDTQYFGPGTRLTVL.

The CDR3 DNA sequence: TGTGCCAGCAGTGAACGCGGGGACAGGGCTAGTTTCGGCTTATCCTATCAGCCCCAGCATTTT. Its protein product is CASSERGDRASFGLSYQPQHF. This chain uses TRBV6-1 with TRBJ1-5; 9 bases fit TRBD1. The CDR3 runs to 21 residues. Germline CDR1 and CDR2: MNHNS and SASEGT. The V and J ends lost 2 bases and 5 bases, in that order; junction bases with no gene match: 22.

The J gene is TRBJ2-5, the V gene TRBV7-9; D unclear. V dropped 2 bases and J dropped 5 bases, with 6 bases sitting between them. The CDR3 spans 12 residues. Germline V CDR1 and CDR2: SEHNR, FQNEAQ (reference sequence). CDR3 sequence: CASSLNSETQYF. DNA for the CDR3: TGTGCCAGCAGCTTAAATAGCGAGACCCAGTACTTC.

The chain couples TRBV5-1 to TRBJ2-1; the match to TRBD2 covers 10 bases. Germline-derived CDR1 and CDR2 are SGHRS and YFSETQ. Trimming cost V 6 bases and J 6 bases; bases outside gene matches: 9. The CDR3 consists of 15 residues. Written as DNA, the CDR3 is TGCGCCAGCACCGTTGGACTAGCGGACTCCAATGAGCAGTTCTTC. Translating it yields CASTVGLADSNEQFF. The entire variable domain, with the rest obtained from reference TRBV5-1 and TRBJ2-1, is as follows: KAGVTQTPRYLIKTRGQQVTLSCSPISGHRSVSWYQQTPGQGLQFLFEYFSETQRNKGNFPGRFSGRQFSNSRSEMNVSTLELGDSALYLCASTVGLADSNEQFFGPGTRLTVL.

This chain links TRBV9 with TRBJ2-2; D ambiguous. CDR1 and CDR2 from the germline V gene are SGDLS and YYNGEE. This CDR3 contains 12 residues. V was pared by 1 base and J by 6 bases, with 4 bases between. Here the CDR3 DNA reads TGTGCCAGCAGCGTACTTCCCGGGGAGCTGTTTTTT. Its translation: CASSVLPGELFF.

V is TRBV2 and J is TRBJ1-2; TRBD1 matches 7 bases. The germline CDR1 and CDR2 sequences are SNHLY and FYNNEI. V lost 3 bases and J lost 3; bases outside the gene matches: 1. The CDR3 covers 13 residues. The CDR3 loop is CASSDGQDYGYTF. The CDR3 region has the DNA TGTGCCAGCAGTGACGGACAGGACTATGGCTACACCTTC.

The rearrangement links TRBV5-6 to TRBJ1-4; D might be TRBD1 (5 bases). This CDR3 has 13 amino acids. Germline V gene lookup returns CDR1 SGHDT and CDR2 YYEEEE. V dropped 0 bases and J dropped 8 bases, with 8 bases sitting between them. CDR3 in amino acids: CASSLGTHEKLFF. The CDR3, as DNA: TGTGCCAGCAGCTTGGGGACACACGAAAAACTGTTTTTT.

This clone has just one count. V and J are TRBV6-5 and TRBJ2-5, with D perhaps TRBD1 (6 bases). Trimming cost V 2 bases and J 4 bases, with 17 bases left between them. Per germline, CDR1 MNHEY and CDR2 SVGAGI. This CDR3 region has 16 residues. The CDR3 here is CASSYGGRAGAETQYF. The CDR3 nucleotides are TGTGCCAGCAGTTACGGTGGTCGGGCAGGGGCAGAGACCCAGTACTTC.

The chain is built from TRBV27 and TRBJ2-7; TRBD2 matches 13 bases. Germline lookup yields CDR1 MNHEY and CDR2 SMNVEV (reference sequence). Trimming took 6 bases from V and 3 from J; bases not matched to a gene: 2. The CDR3 has 14 residues. CDR3 sequence reads: CASRTSGRSYEQYF. The CDR3, as DNA: TGTGCCAGCAGGACTAGCGGGAGGAGCTACGAGCAGTACTTC.